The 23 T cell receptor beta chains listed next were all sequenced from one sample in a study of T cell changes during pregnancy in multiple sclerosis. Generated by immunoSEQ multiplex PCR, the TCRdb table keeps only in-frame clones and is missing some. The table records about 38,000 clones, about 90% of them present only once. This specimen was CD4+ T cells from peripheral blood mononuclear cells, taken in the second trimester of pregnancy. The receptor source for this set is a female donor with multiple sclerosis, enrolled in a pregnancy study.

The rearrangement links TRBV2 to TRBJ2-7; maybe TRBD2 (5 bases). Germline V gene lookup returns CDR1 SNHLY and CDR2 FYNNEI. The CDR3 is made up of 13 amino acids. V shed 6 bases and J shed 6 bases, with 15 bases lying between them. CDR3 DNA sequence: TGTGCCAGCAGCTCGGGAATAGGGCGCGAGCAGTACTTC. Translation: CASSSGIGREQYF.

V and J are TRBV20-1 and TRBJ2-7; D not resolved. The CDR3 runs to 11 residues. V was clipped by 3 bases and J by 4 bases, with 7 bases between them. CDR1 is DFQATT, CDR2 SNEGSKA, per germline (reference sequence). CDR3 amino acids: CSASSQYEQYF. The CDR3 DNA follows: TGCAGTGCTAGCTCGCAGTACGAGCAGTACTTC.

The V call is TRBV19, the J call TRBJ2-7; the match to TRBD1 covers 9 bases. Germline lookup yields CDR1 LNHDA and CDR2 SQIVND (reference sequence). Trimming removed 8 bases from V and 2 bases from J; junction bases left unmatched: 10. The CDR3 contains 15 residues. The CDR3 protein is CASRHSTGGAYEQYF. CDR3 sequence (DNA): TGTGCCAGTCGACACTCGACAGGGGGGGCCTACGAGCAGTACTTC.

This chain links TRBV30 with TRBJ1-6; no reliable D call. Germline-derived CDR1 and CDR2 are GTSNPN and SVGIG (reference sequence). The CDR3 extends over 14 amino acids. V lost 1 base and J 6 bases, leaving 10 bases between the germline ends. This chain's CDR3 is CAWSETILNSPLHF. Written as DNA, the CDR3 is TGTGCCTGGAGTGAAACAATCCTTAATTCACCCCTCCACTTT.

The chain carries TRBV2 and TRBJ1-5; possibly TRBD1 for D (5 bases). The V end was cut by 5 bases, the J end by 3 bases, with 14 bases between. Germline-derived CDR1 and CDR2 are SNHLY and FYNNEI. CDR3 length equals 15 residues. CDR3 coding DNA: TGTGCCAGCAGTAACCTGGACATAATCAATCAGCCCCAGCATTTT. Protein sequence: CASSNLDIINQPQHF.

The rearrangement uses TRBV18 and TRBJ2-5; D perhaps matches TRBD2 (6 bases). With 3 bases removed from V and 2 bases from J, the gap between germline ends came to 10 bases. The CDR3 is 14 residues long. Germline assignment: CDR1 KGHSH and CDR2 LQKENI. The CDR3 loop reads CASSPLGGQETQYF. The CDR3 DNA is TGTGCCAGCTCACCTTTGGGAGGTCAAGAGACCCAGTACTTC. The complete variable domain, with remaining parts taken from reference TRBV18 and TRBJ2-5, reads NAGVMQNPRHLVRRRGQEARLRCSPMKGHSHVYWYRQLPEEGLKFMVYLQKENIIDESGMPKERFSAEFPKEGPSILRIQQVVRGDSAAYFCASSPLGGQETQYFGPGTRLLVL.

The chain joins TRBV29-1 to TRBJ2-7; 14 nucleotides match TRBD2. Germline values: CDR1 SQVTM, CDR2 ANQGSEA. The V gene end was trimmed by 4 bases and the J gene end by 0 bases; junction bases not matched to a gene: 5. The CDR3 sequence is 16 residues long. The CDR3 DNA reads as TGCAGCGTTGGGGGAGGGACTAGCGGGAGCTCCTACGAGCAGTACTTC. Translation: CSVGGGTSGSSYEQYF.

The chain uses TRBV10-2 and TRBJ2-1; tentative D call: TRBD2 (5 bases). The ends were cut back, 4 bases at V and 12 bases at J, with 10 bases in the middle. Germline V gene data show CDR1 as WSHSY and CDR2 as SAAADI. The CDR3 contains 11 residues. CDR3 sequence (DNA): TGCGCCAGCAGTGGTGGGAGTTCGCAGTTCTTC. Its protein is CASSGGSSQFF.

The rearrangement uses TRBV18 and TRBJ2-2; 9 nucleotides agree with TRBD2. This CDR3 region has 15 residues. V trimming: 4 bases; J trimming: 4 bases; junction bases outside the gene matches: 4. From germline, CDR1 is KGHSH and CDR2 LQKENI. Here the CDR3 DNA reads TGTGCCAGCTCACACGGACTAGCGCCCACCGGGGAGCTGTTTTTT. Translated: CASSHGLAPTGELFF.

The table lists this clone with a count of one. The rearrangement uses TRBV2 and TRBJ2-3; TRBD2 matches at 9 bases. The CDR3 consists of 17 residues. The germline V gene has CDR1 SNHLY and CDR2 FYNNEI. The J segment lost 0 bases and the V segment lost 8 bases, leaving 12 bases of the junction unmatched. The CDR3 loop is CASHPSGVRSSTDTQYF. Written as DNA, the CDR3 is TGTGCCAGCCATCCTAGCGGGGTACGGTCTAGCACAGATACGCAGTATTTT. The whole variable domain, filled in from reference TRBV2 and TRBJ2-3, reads EPEVTQTPSHQVTQMGQEVILRCVPISNHLYFYWYRQILGQKVEFLVSFYNNEISEKSEIFDDQFSVERPDGSNFTLKIRSTKLEDSAMYFCASHPSGVRSSTDTQYFGPGTRLTVL.

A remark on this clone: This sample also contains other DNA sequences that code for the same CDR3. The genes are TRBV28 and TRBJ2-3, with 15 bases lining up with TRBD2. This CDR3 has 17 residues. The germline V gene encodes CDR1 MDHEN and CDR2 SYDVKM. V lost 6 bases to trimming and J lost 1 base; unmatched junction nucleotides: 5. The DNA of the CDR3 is TGTGCCAGCAGGCCGGGACTAGCGGGAGGCCGCACAGATACGCAGTATTTT. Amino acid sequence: CASRPGLAGGRTDTQYF.

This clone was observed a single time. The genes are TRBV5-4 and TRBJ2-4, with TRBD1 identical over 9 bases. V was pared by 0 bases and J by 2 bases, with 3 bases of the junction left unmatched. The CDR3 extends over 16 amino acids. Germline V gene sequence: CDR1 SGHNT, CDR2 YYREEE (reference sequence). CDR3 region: CASSLAGTGPKNIQYF. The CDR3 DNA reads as TGTGCCAGCAGCTTGGCGGGGACAGGGCCCAAAAACATTCAGTACTTC.

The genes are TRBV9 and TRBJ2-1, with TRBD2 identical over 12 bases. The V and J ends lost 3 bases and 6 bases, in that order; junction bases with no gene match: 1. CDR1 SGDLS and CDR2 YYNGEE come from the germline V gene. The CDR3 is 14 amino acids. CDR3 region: CASSGTSGTNEQFF. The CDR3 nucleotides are TGTGCCAGCAGCGGGACTAGCGGGACCAATGAGCAGTTCTTC.

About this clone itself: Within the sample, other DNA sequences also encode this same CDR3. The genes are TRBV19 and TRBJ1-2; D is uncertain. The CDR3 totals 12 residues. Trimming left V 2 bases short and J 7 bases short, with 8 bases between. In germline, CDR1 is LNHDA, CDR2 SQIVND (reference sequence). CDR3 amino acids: CASSIRGTGYTF. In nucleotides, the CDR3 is TGTGCCAGTAGTATACGGGGTACTGGCTACACCTTC.

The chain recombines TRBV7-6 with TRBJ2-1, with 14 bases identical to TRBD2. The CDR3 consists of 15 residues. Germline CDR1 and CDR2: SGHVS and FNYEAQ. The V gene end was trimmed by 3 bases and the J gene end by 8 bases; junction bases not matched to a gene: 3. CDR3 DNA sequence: TGTGCCAGCAGCTTCGGGACTAGCGGGAGTTATGAGCAGTTCTTC. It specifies CASSFGTSGSYEQFF. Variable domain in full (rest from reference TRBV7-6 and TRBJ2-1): GAGVSQSPRYKVTKRGQDVALRCDPISGHVSLYWYRQALGQGPEFLTYFNYEAQQDKSGLPNDRFSAERPEGSISTLTIQRTEQRDSAMYRCASSFGTSGSYEQFFGPGTRLTVL.

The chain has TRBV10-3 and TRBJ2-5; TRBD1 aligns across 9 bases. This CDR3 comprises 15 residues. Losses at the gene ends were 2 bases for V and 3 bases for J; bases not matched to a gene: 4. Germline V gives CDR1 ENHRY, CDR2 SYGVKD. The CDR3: CAISEPGTGKETQYF. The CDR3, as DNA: TGTGCCATCAGTGAGCCCGGGACAGGGAAAGAGACCCAGTACTTC.

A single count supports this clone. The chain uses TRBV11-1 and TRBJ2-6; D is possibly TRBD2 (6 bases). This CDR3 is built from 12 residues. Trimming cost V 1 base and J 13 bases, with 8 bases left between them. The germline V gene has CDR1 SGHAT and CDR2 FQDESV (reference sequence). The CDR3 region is CASSLGGKVLTF. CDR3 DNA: TGTGCCAGCAGCTTAGGCGGGAAAGTCCTGACTTTC. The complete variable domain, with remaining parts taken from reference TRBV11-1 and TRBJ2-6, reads EAEVAQSPRYKITEKSQAVAFWCDPISGHATLYWYRQILGQGPELLVQFQDESVVDDSQLPKDRFSAERLKGVDSTLKIQPAELGDSAMYLCASSLGGKVLTFGAGSRLTVL.

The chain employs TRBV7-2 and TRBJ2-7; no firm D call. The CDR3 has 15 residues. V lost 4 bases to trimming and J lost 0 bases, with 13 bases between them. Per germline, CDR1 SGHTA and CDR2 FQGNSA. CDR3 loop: CASSSQRNSSYEQYF. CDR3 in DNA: TGTGCCAGCAGCTCCCAGCGCAATAGCTCCTACGAGCAGTACTTC.

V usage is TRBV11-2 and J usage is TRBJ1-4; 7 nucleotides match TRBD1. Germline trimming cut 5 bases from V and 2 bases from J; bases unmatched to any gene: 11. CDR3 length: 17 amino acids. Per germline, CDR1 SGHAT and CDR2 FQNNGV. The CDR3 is CASSSLTGRTTNEKLFF. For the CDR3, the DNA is TGTGCCAGCAGCAGTTTGACAGGGCGTACGACTAATGAAAAACTGTTTTTT.

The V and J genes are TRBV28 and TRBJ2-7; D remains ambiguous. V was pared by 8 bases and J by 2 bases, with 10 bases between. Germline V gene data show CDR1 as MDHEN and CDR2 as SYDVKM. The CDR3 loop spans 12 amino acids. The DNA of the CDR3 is TGTGCCAGCGGCCACACAGCCTACGAGCAGTACTTC. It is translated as CASGHTAYEQYF. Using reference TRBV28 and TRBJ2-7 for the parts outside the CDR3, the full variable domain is DVKVTQSSRYLVKRTGEKVFLECVQDMDHENMFWYRQDPGLGLRLIYFSYDVKMKEKGDIPEGYSVSREKKERFSLILESASTNQTSMYLCASGHTAYEQYFGPGTRLTVT.

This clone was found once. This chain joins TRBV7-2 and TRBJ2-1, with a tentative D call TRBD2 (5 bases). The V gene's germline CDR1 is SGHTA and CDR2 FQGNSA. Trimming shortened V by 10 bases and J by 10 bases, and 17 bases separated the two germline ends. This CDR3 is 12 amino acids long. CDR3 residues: CATSWTGYEQFF. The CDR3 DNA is TGTGCCACTTCCTGGACGGGGTACGAGCAGTTCTTC.

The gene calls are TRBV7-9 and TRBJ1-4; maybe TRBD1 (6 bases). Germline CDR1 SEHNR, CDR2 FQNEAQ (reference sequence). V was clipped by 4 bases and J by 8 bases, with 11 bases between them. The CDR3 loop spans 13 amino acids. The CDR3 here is CASSSTGGEKLFF. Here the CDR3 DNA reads TGTGCCAGCAGCTCGACAGGAGGAGAAAAACTGTTTTTT. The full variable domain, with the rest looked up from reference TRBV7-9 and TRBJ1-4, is DTGVSQNPRHKITKRGQNVTFRCDPISEHNRLYWYRQTLGQGPEFLTYFQNEAQLEKSRLLSDRFSAERPKGSFSTLEIQRTEQGDSAMYLCASSSTGGEKLFFGSGTQLSVL.

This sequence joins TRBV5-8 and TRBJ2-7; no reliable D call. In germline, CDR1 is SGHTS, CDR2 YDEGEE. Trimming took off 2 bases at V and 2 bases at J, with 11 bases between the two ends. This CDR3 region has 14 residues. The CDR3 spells CASSFLYYPYEQYF. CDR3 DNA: TGTGCCAGCAGCTTTCTCTATTACCCCTACGAGCAGTACTTC.